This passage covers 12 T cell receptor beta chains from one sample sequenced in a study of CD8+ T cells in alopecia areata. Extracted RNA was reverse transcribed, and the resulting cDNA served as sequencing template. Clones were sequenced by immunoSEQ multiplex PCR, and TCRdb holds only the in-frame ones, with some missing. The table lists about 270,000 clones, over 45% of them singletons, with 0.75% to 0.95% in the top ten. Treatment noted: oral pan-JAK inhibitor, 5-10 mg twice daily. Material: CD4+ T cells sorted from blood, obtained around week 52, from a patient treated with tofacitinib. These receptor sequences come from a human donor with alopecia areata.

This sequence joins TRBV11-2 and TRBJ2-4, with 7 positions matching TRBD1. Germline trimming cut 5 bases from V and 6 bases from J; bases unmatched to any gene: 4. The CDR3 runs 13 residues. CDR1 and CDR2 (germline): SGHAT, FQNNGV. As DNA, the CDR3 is TGTGCCAGCAGCCAAGGGACAGCAAACATTCAGTACTTC. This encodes CASSQGTANIQYF.

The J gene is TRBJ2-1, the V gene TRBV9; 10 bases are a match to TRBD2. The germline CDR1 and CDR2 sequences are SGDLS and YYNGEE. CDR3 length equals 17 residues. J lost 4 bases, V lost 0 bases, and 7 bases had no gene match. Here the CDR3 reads CASSVEPSGGYYNEQFF. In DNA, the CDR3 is TGTGCCAGCAGCGTAGAGCCTAGCGGGGGATATTACAATGAGCAGTTCTTC.

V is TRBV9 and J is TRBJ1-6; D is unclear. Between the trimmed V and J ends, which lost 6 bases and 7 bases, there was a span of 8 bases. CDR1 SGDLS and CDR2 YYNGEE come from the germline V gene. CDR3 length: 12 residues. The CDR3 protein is CASNLENSPLHF. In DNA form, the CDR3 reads TGTGCCAGCAACCTAGAAAATTCACCCCTCCACTTT.

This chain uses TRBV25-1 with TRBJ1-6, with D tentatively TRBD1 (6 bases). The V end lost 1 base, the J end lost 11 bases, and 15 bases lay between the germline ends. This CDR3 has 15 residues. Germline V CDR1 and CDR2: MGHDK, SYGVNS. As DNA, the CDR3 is TGTGCCAGCAGTGAATCAGTTGGGGCAGGGGCACCCCTCCACTTT. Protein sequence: CASSESVGAGAPLHF.

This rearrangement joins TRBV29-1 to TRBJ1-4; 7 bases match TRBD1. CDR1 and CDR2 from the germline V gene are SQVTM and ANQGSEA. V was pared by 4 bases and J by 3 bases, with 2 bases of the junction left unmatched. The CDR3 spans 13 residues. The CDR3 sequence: CSVAQGANEKLFF. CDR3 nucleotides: TGCAGCGTTGCCCAGGGGGCTAATGAAAAACTGTTTTTT. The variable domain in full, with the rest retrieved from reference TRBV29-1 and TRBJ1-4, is SAVISQKPSRDICQRGTSLTIQCQVDSQVTMMFWYRQQPGQSLTLIATANQGSEATYESGFVIDKFPISRPNLTFSTLTVSNMSPEDSSIYLCSVAQGANEKLFFGSGTQLSVL.

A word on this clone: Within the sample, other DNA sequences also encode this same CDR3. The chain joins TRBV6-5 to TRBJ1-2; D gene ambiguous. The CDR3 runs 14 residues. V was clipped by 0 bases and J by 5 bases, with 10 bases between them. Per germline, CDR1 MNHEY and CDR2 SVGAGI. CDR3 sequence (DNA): TGTGCCAGCAGTTACTCATCTGGAGGTTATGGCTACACCTTC. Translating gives CASSYSSGGYGYTF.

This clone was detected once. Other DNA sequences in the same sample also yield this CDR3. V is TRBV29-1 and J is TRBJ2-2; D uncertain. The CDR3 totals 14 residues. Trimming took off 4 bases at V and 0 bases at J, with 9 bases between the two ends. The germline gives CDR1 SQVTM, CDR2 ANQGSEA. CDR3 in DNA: TGCAGCGTTGCCGGCAGGACGAACACCGGGGAGCTGTTTTTT. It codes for CSVAGRTNTGELFF.

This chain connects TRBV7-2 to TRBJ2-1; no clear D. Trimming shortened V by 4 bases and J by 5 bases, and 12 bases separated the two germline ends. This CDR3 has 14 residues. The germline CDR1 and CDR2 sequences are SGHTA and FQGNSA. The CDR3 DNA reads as TGTGCCAGCAGCTGGGCGGTCAGTCACAATGAGCAGTTCTTC. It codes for CASSWAVSHNEQFF.

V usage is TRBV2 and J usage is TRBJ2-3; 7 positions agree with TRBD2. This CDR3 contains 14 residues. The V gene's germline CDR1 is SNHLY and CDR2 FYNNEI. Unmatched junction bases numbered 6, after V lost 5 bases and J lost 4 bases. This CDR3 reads CASSSGLGPDTQYF. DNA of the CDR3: TGTGCCAGCAGTTCAGGACTAGGGCCAGATACGCAGTATTTT.

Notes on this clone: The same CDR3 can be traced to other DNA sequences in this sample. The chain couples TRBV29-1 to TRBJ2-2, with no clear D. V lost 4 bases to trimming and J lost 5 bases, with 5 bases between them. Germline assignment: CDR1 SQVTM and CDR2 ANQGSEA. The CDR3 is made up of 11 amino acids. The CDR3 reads CSVVRTGELFF. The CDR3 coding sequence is TGCAGCGTTGTTAGGACCGGGGAGCTGTTTTTT.

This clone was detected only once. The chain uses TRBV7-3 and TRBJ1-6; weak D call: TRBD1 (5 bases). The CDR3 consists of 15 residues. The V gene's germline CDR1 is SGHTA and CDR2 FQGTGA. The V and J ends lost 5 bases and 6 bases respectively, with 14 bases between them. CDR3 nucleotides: TGTGCCAGCAGCCCTACAGGTCGGAGTAATTCACCCCTCCACTTT. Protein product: CASSPTGRSNSPLHF.

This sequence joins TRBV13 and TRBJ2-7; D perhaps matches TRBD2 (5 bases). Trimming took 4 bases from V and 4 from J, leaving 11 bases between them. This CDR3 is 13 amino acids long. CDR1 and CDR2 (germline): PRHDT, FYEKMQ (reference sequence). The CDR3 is CASSSTTGYEQYF. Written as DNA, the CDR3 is TGTGCCAGCAGCTCCACCACGGGGTACGAGCAGTACTTC. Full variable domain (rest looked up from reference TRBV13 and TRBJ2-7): AAGVIQSPRHLIKEKRETATLKCYPIPRHDTVYWYQQGPGQDPQFLISFYEKMQSDKGSIPDRFSAQQFSDYHSELNMSSLELGDSALYFCASSSTTGYEQYFGPGTRLTVT.